The 14 T cell receptor beta chains reported below all come from one sample, sequenced in a study of blood T cell repertoires in COVID-19. Only in-frame clones appear in the TCRdb table, and some are missing; sequencing was by immunoSEQ multiplex PCR. Of under 200,000 clones detected, around nine tenths appear once; the ten largest clones hold roughly 3.3%. The source material was peripheral blood. The receptors here all came from a man between 18 and 35 years old with active or convalescent COVID-19.

The rearrangement links TRBV4-1 to TRBJ2-1; 15 positions agree with TRBD2. The CDR3 is 18 residues long. The ends lost 2 bases at V and 0 bases at J; junction bases unmatched: 2. The germline gives CDR1 MGHRA, CDR2 YSYEKL. CDR3 DNA sequence: TGCGCCAGCAGCCAAAAGGGACTAGCGGGAGGCTCCTACAATGAGCAGTTCTTC. Protein sequence: CASSQKGLAGGSYNEQFF.

The count of this clone is one. The rearrangement links TRBV15 to TRBJ2-6; a possible D gene is TRBD1 (5 bases). V lost 2 bases and J lost 2, with 25 bases in between. Germline CDR1 is LNHNV and CDR2 is YYDKDF (reference sequence). This CDR3 has 21 residues. The CDR3 loop reads CATSRIRGQGGLETGANVLTF. Here the CDR3 DNA reads TGTGCCACCAGCAGAATCAGAGGTCAGGGTGGTCTAGAAACTGGGGCCAACGTCCTGACTTTC.

The chain employs TRBV7-2 and TRBJ1-1; 7 nucleotides match TRBD1. This CDR3 contains 18 residues. Per germline, CDR1 SGHTA and CDR2 FQGNSA. The V segment lost 4 bases and the J segment 5 bases; nucleotides outside the gene matches: 19. The CDR3 DNA sequence: TGTGCCAGCAGCTCCCGACAACTAGACAGGGATGATGGGACTGAAGCTTTCTTT. Its protein product is CASSSRQLDRDDGTEAFF.

The chain joins TRBV5-1 to TRBJ2-1; 7 nucleotides match TRBD1. This CDR3 comprises 12 residues. With V trimmed by 1 base and J by 9 bases, 1 base remained unmatched. CDR1 and CDR2 (germline): SGHRS, YFSETQ. CDR3 amino acids: CASSLRGPEQFF. CDR3 nucleotide sequence: TGCGCCAGCAGCTTGAGGGGGCCTGAGCAGTTCTTC.

The chain has TRBV24-1 and TRBJ2-1, with TRBD2 identical over 15 bases. Germline V gene sequence: CDR1 KGHDR, CDR2 SFDVKD. V lost 8 bases, J lost 7 bases, and 5 bases stayed unmatched. This CDR3 contains 15 residues. CDR3 nucleotides: TGTGCCACCACCGGACTAGCGGGGGGGGTGAATGAGCAGTTCTTC. As protein: CATTGLAGGVNEQFF.

V gene TRBV28 combines with J gene TRBJ1-4, with a tentative D call TRBD1 (5 bases). The CDR3 is made up of 13 amino acids. The germline V gene has CDR1 MDHEN and CDR2 SYDVKM. Deletions cut 3 bases from V and 8 bases from J, with 10 bases between. The CDR3 loop is CASSLSGLEKLFF. CDR3 sequence (DNA): TGTGCCAGCAGTTTGTCAGGGCTCGAAAAACTGTTTTTT.

The chain joins TRBV5-8 to TRBJ1-2; no firm D call. Looked up from germline, CDR1 is SGHTS and CDR2 is YDEGEE. V was clipped by 0 bases and J by 0 bases, with 12 bases between them. The CDR3 loop spans 16 amino acids. The CDR3 nucleotides are TGTGCCAGCAGCTTGGGGGCCAGCCGCTCTAACTATGGCTACACCTTC. This gives the protein CASSLGASRSNYGYTF. The full variable domain, with the rest looked up from reference TRBV5-8 and TRBJ1-2, is EAGVTQSPTHLIKTRGQQATLRCSPISGHTSVYWYQQALGLGLQFLLWYDEGEERNRGNFPPRFSGRQFPNYSSELNVNALELEDSALYLCASSLGASRSNYGYTFGSGTRLTVV.

V gene TRBV6-6 combines with J gene TRBJ2-2, with 7 bases matching TRBD1. Germline assignment: CDR1 MNHNY and CDR2 SVGAGI (reference sequence). The ends lost 2 bases at V and 5 bases at J; junction bases unmatched: 2. The CDR3 totals 14 residues. CDR3 sequence reads: CASSYTTGTGELFF. CDR3 DNA sequence: TGTGCCAGCAGTTACACGACAGGGACCGGGGAGCTGTTTTTT.

The gene calls are TRBV3-1 (or the pseudogene TRBV3-2) and TRBJ2-5; TRBD2 aligns across 7 bases. CDR1 LGHDT and CDR2 YNNKEL come from the germline V gene (reference sequence). The CDR3 extends over 16 amino acids. The V gene end was trimmed by 2 bases and the J gene end by 0 bases; junction bases not matched to a gene: 6. CDR3 residues: CASSQPMGGYQETQYF. CDR3 DNA: TGTGCCAGCAGCCAACCAATGGGGGGGTACCAAGAGACCCAGTACTTC.

This clone was counted once. This sequence joins TRBV7-2 and TRBJ1-4; TRBD1 is a possible D gene (6 bases). CDR3 length equals 14 residues. V was trimmed by 5 bases and J by 3 bases, leaving 10 bases between them. CDR1 and CDR2 from the germline V gene are SGHTA and FQGNSA. The CDR3 bases are TGTGCCAGCAGCCCCCCAGGGGCTAATGAAAAACTGTTTTTT. Its translation is CASSPPGANEKLFF.

The chain joins TRBV19 to TRBJ1-6; D might be TRBD1 (5 bases). V was cut by 5 bases and J by 6 bases, with 11 bases left in between. From germline, CDR1 is LNHDA and CDR2 SQIVND (reference sequence). The length of the CDR3 is 14 residues. The chain's CDR3 is CASSDSPGNSPLHF. For the CDR3, the DNA is TGTGCCAGTAGTGACAGTCCGGGTAATTCACCCCTCCACTTT.

The CDR3 reads CASSRTITGGNQPQHF. The CDR3 DNA reads as TGCGCCAGCAGCCGGACCATAACAGGGGGTAATCAGCCCCAGCATTTT. V and J are TRBV4-1 and TRBJ1-5; 8 bases align to TRBD1. CDR1 MGHRA and CDR2 YSYEKL come from the germline V gene. With V trimmed by 4 bases and J by 4 bases, 9 bases remained unmatched. The CDR3 has 16 amino acids.

The chain combines TRBV4-1 with TRBJ1-2; weak D call: TRBD1 (6 bases). Germline loops: CDR1 MGHRA, CDR2 YSYEKL. The CDR3 loop spans 17 amino acids. The germline V and J ends were trimmed by 0 bases and 5 bases, with 19 bases remaining between them. The CDR3 DNA is TGCGCCAGCAGCCAAGACCGCGGACAGCGAGGGCTATATGGCTACACCTTC. Residues: CASSQDRGQRGLYGYTF.

The V call is TRBV4-2, the J call TRBJ1-3; D may be TRBD1 (5 bases). The CDR3 spans 13 residues. Germline-derived CDR1 and CDR2 are LGHNA and YNFKEQ. With 1 base removed from V and 8 bases from J, the gap between germline ends came to 9 bases. The CDR3 here is CASSQAGGDTIYF. The CDR3 nucleotides are TGTGCCAGCAGCCAAGCCGGGGGGGACACCATATATTTT.